The 27 T cell receptor beta chains listed next were all sequenced from one sample in a study of blood T cell repertoires in COVID-19 (dated by TCRdb to about 2020). The method was the immunoSEQ multiplex PCR assay. TCRdb re-hosts the immuneACCESS table, in-frame sequences only. Its copies lack some clones; in the studies checked, an unresolved V gene accounts for under half of them, and the cause for the rest is not known. This sample lists about 220,000 clones; 82% were detected once. The ten largest make up under 3.5% of the sample. The sample was PBMCs or T cells enriched from blood (not recorded which). The receptors come from a woman aged 55 to 70 who had recovered from COVID-19.

The rearrangement links TRBV6-5 to TRBJ2-3; TRBD2 matches at 10 bases. Per the germline V gene, CDR1 is MNHEY and CDR2 is SVGAGI. Trimming removed 1 base from V and 6 bases from J; junction bases left unmatched: 7. CDR3 length: 16 residues. The CDR3 spells CASSYYPGLAPDTQYF. The CDR3 bases are TGTGCCAGCAGTTACTACCCGGGACTAGCGCCGGATACGCAGTATTTT.

For this clone: This may be a read error: a much more frequent sequence differs by one nucleotide. In the same sample, other DNA sequences code for this CDR3. The V gene is TRBV12-3 or TRBV12-4, the J gene TRBJ1-1; 7 nucleotides agree with TRBD1. This CDR3 is 13 amino acids long. V lost 3 bases and J lost 4; bases outside the gene matches: 2. In nucleotides, the CDR3 is TGTGCCAGCAGTTTCCAGGGGGGCACTGAAGCTTTCTTT. Amino acid sequence: CASSFQGGTEAFF.

J is TRBJ2-1 and V is TRBV4-2; tentative D call: TRBD1 (6 bases). The CDR3 consists of 16 residues. From germline, CDR1 is LGHNA and CDR2 YNFKEQ. The V gene lost 4 bases and the J gene lost 5 bases, with 18 bases spanning the gap. The CDR3 protein is CASSREPGASNNEQFF. Here the CDR3 DNA reads TGTGCCAGCAGCCGGGAGCCAGGGGCTAGTAACAATGAGCAGTTCTTC.

As to this clone: Other DNA variants within this sample encode the same CDR3. The chain carries TRBV18 and TRBJ2-5; D is possibly TRBD2 (5 bases). From germline, CDR1 is KGHSH and CDR2 LQKENI. This CDR3 contains 13 residues. V was cut by 3 bases and J by 2 bases, with 7 bases left in between. CDR3 residues: CASSPGLQETQYF. The CDR3 region has the DNA TGTGCCAGCTCACCCGGACTGCAAGAGACCCAGTACTTC. The complete variable domain, with remaining parts taken from reference TRBV18 and TRBJ2-5, reads NAGVMQNPRHLVRRRGQEARLRCSPMKGHSHVYWYRQLPEEGLKFMVYLQKENIIDESGMPKERFSAEFPKEGPSILRIQQVVRGDSAAYFCASSPGLQETQYFGPGTRLLVL.

V is TRBV5-1 and J is TRBJ2-5, with D possibly being TRBD1 (6 bases). Deletions cut 4 bases from V and 1 base from J, with 14 bases between. The CDR3 spans 15 residues. CDR1 and CDR2 from the germline V gene are SGHRS and YFSETQ. Here the CDR3 DNA reads TGCGCCAGCAGCGAAAACATGGGGGCCCAAGAGACCCAGTACTTC. Protein sequence: CASSENMGAQETQYF.

This clone is deemed medium-sized. The genes are TRBV6-5 and TRBJ1-4, with D tentatively TRBD1 (6 bases). Trimming took 5 bases from V and 5 from J, leaving 15 bases between them. Per the germline V gene, CDR1 is MNHEY and CDR2 is SVGAGI. The CDR3 length is 15 residues. Here the CDR3 reads CASSPGHPRNEKLFF. CDR3 in DNA: TGTGCCAGCAGTCCGGGACACCCTAGGAATGAAAAACTGTTTTTT.

The chain carries TRBV5-1 and TRBJ2-3; D is perhaps TRBD2 (6 bases). Germline V lookup: CDR1 SGHRS, CDR2 YFSETQ. This CDR3 has 14 amino acids. V was pared by 0 bases and J by 5 bases, with 10 bases between. For the CDR3, the DNA is TGCGCCAGCAGCTTGGGGGACGGGGGAGATACGCAGTATTTT. Translating it yields CASSLGDGGDTQYF.

The chain couples TRBV25-1 to TRBJ1-2; D is possibly TRBD1 (5 bases). Trimming removed 3 bases from V and 4 bases from J, with 15 bases in between. Germline loops: CDR1 MGHDK, CDR2 SYGVNS. This CDR3 has 15 amino acids. This CDR3 reads CASSESGRVGYGYTF. The CDR3 DNA is TGTGCCAGCAGTGAGTCTGGCAGGGTAGGCTATGGCTACACCTTC.

The chain uses TRBV4-2 and TRBJ2-3, with 7 bases fitting TRBD1. This CDR3 has 16 residues. Germline V lookup: CDR1 LGHNA, CDR2 YNFKEQ. With V trimmed by 0 bases and J by 0 bases, 3 bases remained unmatched. CDR3 DNA sequence: TGTGCCAGCAGCCAAGAGGACAGGCCCAGCACAGATACGCAGTATTTT. Amino acids: CASSQEDRPSTDTQYF.

The CDR3 coding sequence is TGTGCCAGCAGCGTACAAACTAATTCACCCCTCCACTTT. Its translation: CASSVQTNSPLHF. The chain carries TRBV7-9 and TRBJ1-6; no firm D call. V was pared by 5 bases and J by 6 bases, with 8 bases between. Looked up from germline, CDR1 is SEHNR and CDR2 is FQNEAQ (reference sequence). CDR3 size: 13 residues.

The genes are TRBV7-9 and TRBJ2-1, with TRBD2 matching over 15 bases. The V gene end was trimmed by 3 bases and the J gene end by 7 bases; junction bases not matched to a gene: 7. In germline, CDR1 is SEHNR, CDR2 FQNEAQ (reference sequence). This CDR3 is built from 17 residues. For the CDR3, the DNA is TGTGCCAGCAGCTTCGGACTAGCGGGAGGGCCAGGAAATGAGCAGTTCTTC. It yields the protein CASSFGLAGGPGNEQFF.

The rearrangement links TRBV27 to TRBJ2-1; a possible D gene is TRBD2 (7 bases). This CDR3 region has 19 residues. Between the trimmed V and J ends, which lost 4 bases and 0 bases, there was a span of 22 bases. Germline values: CDR1 MNHEY, CDR2 SMNVEV (reference sequence). CDR3 residues: CASSSSGTTGGFSYNEQFF. The CDR3 nucleotides read TGTGCCAGCAGTTCTTCCGGGACAACGGGAGGATTCTCCTACAATGAGCAGTTCTTC.

J is TRBJ2-7 and V is TRBV7-8, with D perhaps TRBD1 (5 bases). Trimming shortened V by 4 bases and J by 8 bases, and 15 bases separated the two germline ends. Germline V gives CDR1 SGHVS, CDR2 FQNEAQ. This CDR3 region has 13 residues. The CDR3 is CASSSWTNSQQYF. The CDR3 bases are TGTGCCAGCAGCTCGTGGACAAACTCACAGCAGTACTTC.

The chain joins TRBV3-1 (or the pseudogene TRBV3-2) to TRBJ1-4; 7 bases are a match to TRBD1. V lost 4 bases to trimming and J lost 6 bases; unmatched junction nucleotides: 8. CDR3 length: 15 residues. The germline V gene encodes CDR1 LGHDT and CDR2 YNNKEL (reference sequence). The CDR3 DNA sequence: TGTGCCAGCAGCCTAAGACAGGGAGGCTATGAAAAACTGTTTTTT. Translated, it gives CASSLRQGGYEKLFF.

The chain employs TRBV9 and TRBJ1-5; 7 nucleotides line up with TRBD1. Trimming took 4 bases from V and 3 from J; bases not matched to a gene: 7. The CDR3 runs to 15 residues. The germline V gene encodes CDR1 SGDLS and CDR2 YYNGEE. In DNA form, the CDR3 reads TGTGCCAGCAGCCCGCCGGGACAGTCCAATCAGCCCCAGCATTTT. Its protein product is CASSPPGQSNQPQHF.

The chain combines TRBV6-5 with TRBJ2-7; tentative D call: TRBD1 (5 bases). The V end was cut by 8 bases, the J end by 0 bases, with 11 bases between. CDR3 length: 13 amino acids. Germline values: CDR1 MNHEY, CDR2 SVGAGI. The CDR3 loop reads CASGQTASYEQYF. For the CDR3, the DNA is TGTGCCAGCGGGCAGACAGCCTCCTACGAGCAGTACTTC.

The gene calls are TRBV5-6 and TRBJ2-7; D call uncertain. V dropped 1 base and J dropped 3 bases, with 8 bases sitting between them. The CDR3 contains 13 residues. Germline V gene lookup returns CDR1 SGHDT and CDR2 YYEEEE. The CDR3 here is CASSLPQDYEQYF. The DNA for the CDR3 is TGTGCCAGCAGCTTGCCGCAGGACTACGAGCAGTACTTC.

The rearrangement links TRBV15 to TRBJ1-4; 10 bases align to TRBD1. From germline, CDR1 is LNHNV and CDR2 YYDKDF (reference sequence). The CDR3 totals 18 residues. J was trimmed by 4 bases and V by 5 bases; bases with no gene match: 13. Here the CDR3 reads CATSGSTGGQRGNEKLFF. CDR3 bases: TGTGCCACCAGCGGATCGACAGGGGGCCAACGGGGTAATGAAAAACTGTTTTTT.

In this sample, this clone turned up once. The chain carries TRBV6-5 and TRBJ2-7; 7 nucleotides match TRBD2. Germline values: CDR1 MNHEY, CDR2 SVGAGI. CDR3 length: 12 residues. V trimming: 6 bases; J trimming: 3 bases; junction bases outside the gene matches: 2. CDR3 amino acids: CASRREGYEQYF. DNA for the CDR3: TGTGCCAGCAGGAGGGAGGGCTACGAGCAGTACTTC.

This chain uses TRBV7-9 with TRBJ2-6; 10 nucleotides line up with TRBD1. Trimming cost V 1 base and J 0 bases; bases outside gene matches: 6. Germline CDR1 is SEHNR and CDR2 is FQNEAQ (reference sequence). The CDR3 runs to 19 residues. In nucleotides, the CDR3 is TGTGCCAGCAGCTTAGACCCGGGACAGGGGCACTCTGGGGCCAACGTCCTGACTTTC. Residues: CASSLDPGQGHSGANVLTF.

CDR3 DNA sequence: TGTGCTAGTGGTTTGGGGACAGGGGTCGCTTTCTTT. Translating gives CASGLGTGVAFF. The rearrangement links TRBV12-5 to TRBJ1-1, with TRBD1 matching over 9 bases. J lost 11 bases, V lost 1 base, and 2 bases had no gene match. From germline, CDR1 is LGHNT and CDR2 FRNRAP. This CDR3 spans 12 amino acids.

V is TRBV2 and J is TRBJ2-5; 9 positions agree with TRBD2. V was clipped by 7 bases and J by 5 bases; unmatched bases: 14. This CDR3 contains 16 residues. The germline gives CDR1 SNHLY, CDR2 FYNNEI. In DNA, the CDR3 is TGTGCCAGCATTATCATTGGCGGGGGGGTACTCGAGACCCAGTACTTC. It specifies CASIIIGGGVLETQYF.

The chain has TRBV7-2 and TRBJ2-3; the match to TRBD2 covers 7 bases. V shed 1 base, J shed 2 bases, and the junction held 3 bases outside the gene matches. This CDR3 is 15 amino acids long. Looked up from germline, CDR1 is SGHTA and CDR2 is FQGNSA. The CDR3 is CASSLGLAVTDTQYF. The CDR3 coding sequence is TGTGCCAGCAGCTTAGGACTAGCCGTCACAGATACGCAGTATTTT.

The V gene is TRBV18, the J gene TRBJ2-7, with D possibly TRBD1 on 6 matching bases. Germline loops: CDR1 KGHSH, CDR2 LQKENI. This CDR3 has 14 amino acids. V was trimmed by 3 bases and J by 5 bases, leaving 14 bases between them. This CDR3 reads CASSPYQGTHEQYF. The CDR3 DNA follows: TGTGCCAGCTCACCGTACCAGGGGACGCACGAGCAGTACTTC.

The rearrangement joins TRBV14 to TRBJ1-4; D unclear. The CDR3 has 14 residues. CDR1 and CDR2 from the germline V gene are SGHDN and FVKESK. V shed 8 bases and J shed 4 bases, with 14 bases lying between them. The DNA of the CDR3 is TGTGCCAGCCGTCCCGGCGGAAATAATGAAAAACTGTTTTTT. Residues: CASRPGGNNEKLFF.

This sequence joins TRBV15 and TRBJ2-1; 8 positions agree with TRBD2. Germline assignment: CDR1 LNHNV and CDR2 YYDKDF (reference sequence). The junction had 5 bases not matched to a gene; V was cut back by 1 base and J by 9 bases. This CDR3 is 14 amino acids long. CDR3 loop: CATSRGPSGLEQFF. The CDR3, as DNA: TGTGCCACCAGCAGAGGTCCTAGCGGGCTTGAGCAGTTCTTC.

For this clone: The same CDR3 also results from other DNA sequences found in this sample. This rearrangement joins TRBV30 to TRBJ1-1; the D gene is possibly TRBD1 (5 bases). Trimming pared 0 bases from V and 5 bases from J, leaving 10 bases between. This CDR3 has 13 amino acids. The V gene's germline CDR1 is GTSNPN and CDR2 SVGIG (reference sequence). CDR3 loop: CAWSVREGTEAFF. The CDR3 nucleotides read TGTGCCTGGAGTGTCAGGGAGGGTACTGAAGCTTTCTTT. Full variable domain (rest looked up from reference TRBV30 and TRBJ1-1): SQTIHQWPATLVQPVGSPLSLECTVEGTSNPNLYWYRQAAGRGLQLLFYSVGIGQISSEVPQNLSASRPQDRQFILSSKKLLLSDSGFYLCAWSVREGTEAFFGQGTRLTVV.